The present T cell receptor beta chain was sequenced within a study of beta chain features in type 1 diabetes. Background on the study: Cell yields, gender and age were comparable in patients and healthy donors.

Regarding this clone: Its antigen is not known.

cDNA synthesis used the whole RNA isolate, giving expressed TCRB sequences. Sequenced by immunoSEQ multiplex PCR; TCRdb stores in-frame clones only, minus some. In the table there are 250,000 or so clones, roughly 14% of which are singletons. The CDR3 contains 12 residues. Germline V gene data show CDR1 as GTSNPN and CDR2 as SVGIG (reference sequence). V gave up 2 bases and J gave up 8 bases, with 12 bases separating them. Overall study results and limits: In type 1 diabetes patients, VDJ junctions had fewer insertions; deletions at these junctions were more frequent. Shorter TCRB CDR3s, moderately but significantly so, marked every one of the four CD4+ subsets in Type 1 diabetes patients.

The chain combines TRBV30 with TRBJ1-2; D not certain. The sequenced sample was naive CD4+ T cells from blood. This TCR was sampled from a man younger than 45 with type 1 diabetes. The CDR3 here is CAWSRVPRGYTF. DNA of the CDR3: TGTGCCTGGAGTCGGGTCCCCCGAGGCTACACCTTC.